This TCR beta chain was identified during a study of Graves' ophthalmopathy and Graves' hyperthyroidism. The overall study: There was a collection of peripheral blood at initial diagnosis, before any treatment.

Aged 18 to 65, the patients with hyperthyroidism had under 2 months' duration and were newly diagnosed. PBMCs had their origin in fresh peripheral blood (roughly 11 ml). General study points: Using a 13-signature model, the authors split ophthalmopathy from stable hyperthyroidism, with roughly 88% sensitivity and 81.08% specificity.

The authors amplified TCR beta CDR3 regions, and they did so from RNA transcripts for repertoire sequencing. RT-PCR with HTBI primers came first, then second-round multiplex PCR. TCRdb re-called the multiplex PCR reads through MiXCR, storing one row per CDR3 protein. The sample records 400,000 or so distinct CDR3 sequences, 15% being singletons. This CDR3 is 13 amino acids long. The V end was cut by 5 bases, the J end by 2 bases, with 10 bases between. Germline V gives CDR1 SGHVS, CDR2 FQNEAQ. This clonotype appeared many times. Its matching antigen is unknown. The chain recombines TRBV7-8 with TRBJ2-7; D unclear. The TCR originated in a woman between 18 and 29 years old with stable Graves' hyperthyroidism. Material for sequencing was peripheral blood. CDR3 sequence: CASSTDVTYEQYF. The CDR3 region has the DNA TGTGCCAGCAGCACGGACGTAACCTACGAGCAGTACTTC.